This T cell receptor beta chain stems from a study of blood T cell repertoires in COVID-19 (TCRdb year 2020). In the study overall: ImmuneRACE Cohort 3 recovered participants were defined by two consecutive negative NP/OP PCR tests, healthcare professional clearance, or symptom resolution. The collaborator samples originated in the United States, Italy and Spain and spanned the acute and convalescent phases of COVID-19. The prospective study material was composed of cDNA or gDNA derived from T cells, B-cell-depleted T cells, or PBMCs. Subjects who had been exposed to COVID-19, were actively infected with it, or had recovered from it provided the deeply sampled blood TCRbeta repertoires that made up the dataset. The repertoires were released in a freely available public database intended as a resource for research on the immune response to SARS-CoV-2. Samples were obtained from the ongoing ImmuneRACE study (first 160 participants) and from over a thousand subjects provided by 6 global collaborators. Sample metadata almost always included a de-identified subject ID, COVID-19 status, age in years and sex. Where HLA class I and class II types were available, the types were taken from metadata supplied by the sample provider, not from assay-based typing.

TCRbeta CDR3 regions were amplified from genomic DNA using the immunoSEQ Assay, a bias-controlled multiplex PCR. The study's processing was this. The number of nucleated cells in each sample was estimated by amplification of reference gene primers within the assay. Sequence reads were collapsed and filtered to measure the absolute abundance of every unique TCRbeta CDR3 rearrangement. For each sample, productive Simpson clonality was calculated by taking the square root of Simpson's diversity index across productive rearrangements. TCRdb limited this immuneACCESS table to in-frame rearrangements with V and J called. A share of clones is missing; checked studies link under half to unresolved V genes, and the rest is unexplained. For V, J and clone size, that table is used; D and trimming come from the DNA. The table for this sample lists around 300,000 clones; 70% to 90% of them were counted only once. The top ten hold around 2% of the sample.

About this clone: Its cognate antigen has yet to be identified. No qualities accompany the bases; no much larger clone lies one base away.

Summary of the overall study and its limitations: Clinical and demographic metadata were provided uncurated, with the amount varying by source and participant.

Enrolling through a virtual design, the prospective study's participants ranged in age from roughly 18 to 100 years and lived across roughly 24 United States geographic areas. To assign participants to cohorts, the prospective study relied on clinical history that participants themselves reported in a screening survey and a study questionnaire. Each participant in the prospective study had whole blood, serum and a nasopharyngeal or oropharyngeal swab collected by mobile phlebotomists. Over a roughly 2-month period, participants in the prospective study had the option of providing additional blood draws and questionnaires. Before DNA extraction, blood samples from the prospective study were shipped at room temperature or frozen. The germline ends are 11 bases apart after V is trimmed by 0 bases and J by 1 base. CDR1 SGHNT and CDR2 YYREEE are derived from the germline V gene (reference sequence). Inclusive of the bounding cysteine and phenylalanine, the CDR3 is 15 residues long. Kept here is only the CDR3 DNA, which spans 45 bases and is read in frame from base 1.

Material for sequencing was PBMCs or T cells enriched from blood (not recorded which). The chain uses TRBV5-4 and TRBJ2-7; the D gene is perhaps TRBD2, from 5 matching bases. This sequence was found in a woman aged 55-70 years in a cohort exposed to, infected with or recovered from COVID-19 (not recorded which). The CDR3 protein sequence reads: CASSLVDEGSYEQYF. The base sequence is TGTGCCAGCAGCTTGGTGGATGAGGGTTCCTACGAGCAGTACTTC.